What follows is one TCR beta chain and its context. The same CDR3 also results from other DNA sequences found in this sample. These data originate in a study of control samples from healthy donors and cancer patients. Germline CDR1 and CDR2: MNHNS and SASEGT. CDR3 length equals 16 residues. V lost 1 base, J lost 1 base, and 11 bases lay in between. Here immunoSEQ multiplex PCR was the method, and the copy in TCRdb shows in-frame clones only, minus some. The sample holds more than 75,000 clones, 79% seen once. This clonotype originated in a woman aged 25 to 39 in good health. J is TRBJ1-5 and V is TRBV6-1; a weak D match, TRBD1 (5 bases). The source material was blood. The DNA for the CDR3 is TGTGCCAGCAGTGAAGGGGGGGGAGGGAGCAATCAGCCCCAGCATTTT. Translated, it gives CASSEGGGGSNQPQHF.